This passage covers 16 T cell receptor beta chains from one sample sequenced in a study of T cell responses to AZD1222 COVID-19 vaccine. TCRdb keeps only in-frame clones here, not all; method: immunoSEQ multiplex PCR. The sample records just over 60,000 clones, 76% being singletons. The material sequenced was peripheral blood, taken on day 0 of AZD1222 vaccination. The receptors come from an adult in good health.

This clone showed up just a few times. For the CDR3, the DNA is TGTGCCAGCAGTCCCTCTAGCGGTAACGAGCAGTACTTC. Its translation is CASSPSSGNEQYF. The chain carries TRBV27 and TRBJ2-7; TRBD2 matches 7 bases. V lost 5 bases, J lost 5 bases, and 6 bases stayed unmatched. The CDR3 sequence is 13 residues long. Germline CDR1 is MNHEY and CDR2 is SMNVEV (reference sequence).

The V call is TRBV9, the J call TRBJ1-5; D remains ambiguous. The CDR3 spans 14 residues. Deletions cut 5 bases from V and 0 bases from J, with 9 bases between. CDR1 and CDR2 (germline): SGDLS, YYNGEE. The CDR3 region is CASSPSLSNQPQHF. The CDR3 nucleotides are TGTGCCAGCAGTCCGTCCCTTAGCAATCAGCCCCAGCATTTT.

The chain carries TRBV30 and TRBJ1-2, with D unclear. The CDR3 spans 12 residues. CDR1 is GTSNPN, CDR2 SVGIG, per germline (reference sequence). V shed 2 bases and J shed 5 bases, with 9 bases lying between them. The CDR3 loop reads CAWSLQEYGYTF. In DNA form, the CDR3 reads TGTGCCTGGAGTCTCCAGGAGTATGGCTACACCTTC.

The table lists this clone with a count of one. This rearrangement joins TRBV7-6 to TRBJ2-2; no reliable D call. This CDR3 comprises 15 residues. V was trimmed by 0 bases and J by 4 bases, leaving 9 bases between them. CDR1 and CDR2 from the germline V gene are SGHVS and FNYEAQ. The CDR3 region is CASSLANRATGELFF. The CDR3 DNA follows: TGTGCCAGCAGCTTAGCGAACAGAGCCACCGGGGAGCTGTTTTTT.

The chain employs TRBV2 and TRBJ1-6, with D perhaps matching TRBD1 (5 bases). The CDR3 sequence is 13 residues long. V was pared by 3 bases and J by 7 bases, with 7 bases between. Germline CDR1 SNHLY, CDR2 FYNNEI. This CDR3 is CASSDRANSPLHF. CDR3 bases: TGTGCCAGCAGTGACAGGGCGAATTCACCCCTCCACTTT.

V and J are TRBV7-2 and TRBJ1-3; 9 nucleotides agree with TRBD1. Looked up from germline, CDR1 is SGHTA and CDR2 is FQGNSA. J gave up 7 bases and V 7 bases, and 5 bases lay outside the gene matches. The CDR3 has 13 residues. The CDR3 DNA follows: TGTGCCAGCACCCTCGGACAGGGGAACACCATATATTTT. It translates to CASTLGQGNTIYF.

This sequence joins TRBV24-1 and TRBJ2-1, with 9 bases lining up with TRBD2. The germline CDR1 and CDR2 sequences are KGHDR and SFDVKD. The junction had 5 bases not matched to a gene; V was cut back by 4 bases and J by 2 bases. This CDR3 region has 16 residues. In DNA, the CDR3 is TGTGCCACCAGTGACCGGCGGGGGGGGCCCTACAATGAGCAGTTCTTC. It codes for CATSDRRGGPYNEQFF.

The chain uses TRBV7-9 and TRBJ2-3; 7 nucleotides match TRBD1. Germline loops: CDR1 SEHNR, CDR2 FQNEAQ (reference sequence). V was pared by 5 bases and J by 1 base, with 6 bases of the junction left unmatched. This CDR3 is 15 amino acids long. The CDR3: CASSLRQGGTDTQYF. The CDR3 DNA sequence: TGTGCCAGCAGCCTTAGACAGGGAGGCACAGATACGCAGTATTTT.

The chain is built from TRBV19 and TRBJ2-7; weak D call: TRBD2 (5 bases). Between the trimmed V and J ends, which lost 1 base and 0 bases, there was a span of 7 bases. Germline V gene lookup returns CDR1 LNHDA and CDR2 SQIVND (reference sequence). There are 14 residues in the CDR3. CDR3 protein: CASSIGTPSYEQYF. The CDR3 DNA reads TGTGCCAGTAGTATAGGGACTCCCTCCTACGAGCAGTACTTC.

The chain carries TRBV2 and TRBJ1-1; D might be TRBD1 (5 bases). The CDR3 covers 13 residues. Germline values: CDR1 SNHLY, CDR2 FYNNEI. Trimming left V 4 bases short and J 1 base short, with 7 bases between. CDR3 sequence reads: CASSATGNTEAFF. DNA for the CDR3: TGTGCCAGCAGTGCAACAGGGAACACTGAAGCTTTCTTT.

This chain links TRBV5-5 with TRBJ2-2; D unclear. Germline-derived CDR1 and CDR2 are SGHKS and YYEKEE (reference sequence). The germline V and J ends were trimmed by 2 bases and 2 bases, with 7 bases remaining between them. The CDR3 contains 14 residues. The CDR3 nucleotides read TGTGCCAGCAGCTTCGGCGGAAACACCGGGGAGCTGTTTTTT. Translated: CASSFGGNTGELFF.

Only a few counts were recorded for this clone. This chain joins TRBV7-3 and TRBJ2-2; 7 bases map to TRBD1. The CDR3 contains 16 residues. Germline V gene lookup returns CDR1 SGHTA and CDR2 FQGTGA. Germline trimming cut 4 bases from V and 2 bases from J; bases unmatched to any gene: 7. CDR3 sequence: CASSSHGTANTGELFF. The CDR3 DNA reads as TGTGCCAGCAGCTCGCACGGGACAGCAAACACCGGGGAGCTGTTTTTT.

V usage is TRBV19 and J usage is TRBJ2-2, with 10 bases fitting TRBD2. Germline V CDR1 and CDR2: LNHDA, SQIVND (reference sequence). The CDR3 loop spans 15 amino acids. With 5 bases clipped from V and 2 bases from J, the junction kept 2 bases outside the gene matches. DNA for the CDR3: TGTGCCAGTAGTTGGACTAGCGGAAACACCGGGGAGCTGTTTTTT. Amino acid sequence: CASSWTSGNTGELFF.

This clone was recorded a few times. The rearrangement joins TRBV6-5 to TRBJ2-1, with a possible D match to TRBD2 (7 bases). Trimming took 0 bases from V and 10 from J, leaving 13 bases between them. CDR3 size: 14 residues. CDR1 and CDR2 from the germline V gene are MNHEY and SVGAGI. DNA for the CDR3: TGTGCCAGCAGTTACTCTGGGGGGGCGGGGGAGCAGTTCTTC. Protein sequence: CASSYSGGAGEQFF.

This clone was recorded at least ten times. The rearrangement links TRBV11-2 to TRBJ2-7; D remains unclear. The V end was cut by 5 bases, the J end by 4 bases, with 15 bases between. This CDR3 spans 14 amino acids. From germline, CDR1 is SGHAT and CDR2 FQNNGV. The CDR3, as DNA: TGTGCCAGCAGCCCAGGTTATGCGATTTACGAGCAGTACTTC. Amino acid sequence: CASSPGYAIYEQYF.

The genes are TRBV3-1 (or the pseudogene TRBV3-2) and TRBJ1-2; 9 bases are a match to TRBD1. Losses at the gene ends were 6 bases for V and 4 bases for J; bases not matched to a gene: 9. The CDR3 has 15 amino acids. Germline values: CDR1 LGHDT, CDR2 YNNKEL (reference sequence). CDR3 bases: TGTGCCAGCAGTCGGACAGGGGAGAGTATCTATGGCTACACCTTC. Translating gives CASSRTGESIYGYTF.